A selection of T cell receptor beta chains follows, all from one sample in a study of blood T cell repertoires in COVID-19. The data were produced by immunoSEQ multiplex PCR, yet TCRdb's version contains in-frame clones alone and is incomplete. This sample has 100,000 to 120,000 clones; 70% to 85% occur once, and the top ten carry less than 2%. Sequencing used peripheral blood. The receptors were gathered from a woman aged 40 to 55 with acute or convalescent COVID-19. The CDR3 runs from the conserved cysteine through the conserved F or W. The D gene is left open where the match is weak. Size tells how often a clone was seen (once, few, many) or the class of an expanded clone, and some rows leave it out.

-	TRBV6-6	-	TRBJ1-3	CASSSGPGAGNTIYF	TGTGCCAGCAGTTCGGGACCGGGAGCTGGAAACACCATATATTTT
-	TRBV7-8	TRBD1	TRBJ1-5	CASSVLPGQGNQPQHF	TGTGCCAGCAGCGTTTTACCGGGACAGGGCAATCAGCCCCAGCATTTT
once	TRBV2	TRBD2	TRBJ2-3	CATQQNTGTRKYF	TGTGCGACGCAGCAAAACACCGGGACTAGAAAGTATTTT
-	TRBV29-1	TRBD1	TRBJ2-7	CSAQTGTGPYEQYF	TGCAGCGCCCAAACCGGGACAGGGCCCTACGAGCAGTACTTC
-	TRBV24-1	TRBD1	TRBJ1-2	CATSPSGTGRLQGGYTF	TGTGCCACCAGTCCGAGTGGGACAGGGAGACTCCAAGGTGGCTACACCTTC
-	TRBV5-1	-	TRBJ1-1	CASSFREASSTEAFF	TGCGCCAGCAGCTTCCGGGAAGCTTCTAGTACTGAAGCTTTCTTT
once	TRBV19	-	TRBJ1-4	CASSRLRQDEKLFF	TGTGCCAGTAGCCGGTTGCGACAGGATGAAAAACTGTTTTTT
once	TRBV18	TRBD2	TRBJ2-2	CASSPIAGALGTGELFF	TGTGCCAGCTCACCGATAGCGGGGGCCTTGGGCACCGGGGAGCTGTTTTTT
-	TRBV29-1	TRBD2	TRBJ2-1	CSVVGLAGGRSYNEQFF	TGCAGCGTTGTGGGACTAGCGGGGGGCAGGTCCTACAATGAGCAGTTCTTC
-	TRBV7-9	TRBD2	TRBJ2-6	CASSILGGGPGANVLTF	TGTGCCAGCAGCATCCTCGGGGGGGGGCCCGGGGCCAACGTCCTGACTTTC
-	TRBV15	-	TRBJ1-1	CATSQIMNTEAFF	TGTGCCACCAGTCAGATCATGAACACTGAAGCTTTCTTT
few	TRBV6-5	TRBD1	TRBJ1-4	CASSTTGGSGEKLFF	TGTGCCAGCAGTACAACAGGGGGCAGCGGTGAAAAACTGTTTTTT
many	TRBV7-2	TRBD2	TRBJ2-3	CASSWTGTSGIRF	TGTGCCAGCAGCTGGACCGGGACTAGCGGAATTCGTTTT
-	TRBV9	-	TRBJ1-3	CASSVDYGLHSGNTIYF	TGTGCCAGCAGCGTAGATTATGGACTACACTCTGGAAACACCATATATTTT
-	TRBV30	-	TRBJ1-2	CAWSSGIYGYTF	TGTGCCTGGAGTTCGGGGATTTATGGCTACACCTTC
-	TRBV7-9	-	TRBJ1-4	CASSLGREPNEKLFF	TGTGCCAGCAGCTTAGGTCGGGAGCCTAATGAAAAACTGTTTTTT
-	TRBV7-2	TRBD2	TRBJ2-7	CASSGRTSGAYEQYF	TGTGCCAGCAGCGGTCGGACTAGCGGGGCCTACGAGCAGTACTTC
-	TRBV7-6	TRBD1	TRBJ1-1	CASSLALGDRATEAFF	TGTGCCAGCAGCTTAGCTCTAGGGGACAGGGCCACTGAAGCTTTCTTT
-	TRBV7-3	-	TRBJ1-1	CASSLGQQNEAFF	TGTGCCAGCAGCTTAGGGCAGCAAAATGAAGCTTTCTTT
-	TRBV15	TRBD2	TRBJ2-5	CATSRARGGQGTQYF	TGTGCCACCAGCAGAGCTCGGGGAGGGCAAGGGACCCAGTACTTC
-	TRBV11-1	-	TRBJ2-3	CASSLGYRDTQYF	TGTGCCAGCAGCTTAGGCTACAGGGATACGCAGTATTTT
-	TRBV4-2	TRBD2	TRBJ2-3	CASRGTSGVADTQYF	TGTGCCAGCAGAGGGACTAGCGGGGTTGCAGATACGCAGTATTTT
-	TRBV7-9	TRBD1	TRBJ1-4	CASSLNVGQGNEKLFF	TGTGCCAGCAGCTTAAATGTCGGACAGGGGAATGAAAAACTGTTTTTT
-	TRBV6-2/TRBV6-3	-	TRBJ2-3	CASRPGGDTQYF	TGTGCCAGCAGACCTGGAGGGGATACGCAGTATTTT
-	TRBV5-5	-	TRBJ2-3	CASSLLLGAPDTQYF	TGTGCCAGCAGCTTACTACTGGGGGCCCCAGATACGCAGTATTTT
-	TRBV28	-	TRBJ1-2	CASSLTQDYNYGYTF	TGTGCCAGCAGTTTAACCCAGGATTATAACTATGGCTACACCTTC
-	TRBV2	-	TRBJ1-4	CASSESQILNEKLFF	TGTGCCAGCAGTGAGTCACAGATTCTTAATGAAAAACTGTTTTTT
-	TRBV5-4	-	TRBJ2-5	CASSLGQGETQYF	TGTGCCAGCAGCTTAGGGCAGGGGGAGACCCAGTACTTC
-	TRBV18	-	TRBJ1-6	CASSPQQVDSPLHF	TGTGCCAGCTCACCACAGCAGGTAGATTCACCCCTCCACTTT
-	TRBV14	-	TRBJ2-6	CASSQDTGRANVLTF	TGTGCCAGCAGCCAAGATACGGGGAGGGCCAACGTCCTGACTTTC
-	TRBV7-2	TRBD1	TRBJ1-5	CASSLGATGYNQPQHF	TGTGCCAGCAGCTTAGGAGCGACAGGGTACAATCAGCCCCAGCATTTT
-	TRBV15	-	TRBJ2-1	CATSRDHLGYNEQFF	TGTGCCACCAGCAGAGATCATCTCGGCTACAATGAGCAGTTCTTC
once	TRBV14	-	TRBJ2-7	CASSQESQGRYEQYF	TGTGCCAGCAGCCAAGAGAGCCAGGGTCGGTACGAGCAGTACTTC
few	TRBV19	TRBD1	TRBJ2-7	CASTAGTGISYEQYF	TGTGCCAGTACCGCAGGGACAGGGATCTCCTACGAGCAGTACTTC
-	TRBV6-1	-	TRBJ1-5	CASSEAVQGMGPQHF	TGTGCCAGCAGTGAAGCGGTACAGGGCATGGGGCCCCAGCATTTT
-	TRBV7-7	-	TRBJ2-1	CASSLVVGDEQFF	TGTGCCAGCAGCTTAGTGGTAGGGGATGAGCAGTTCTTC
few	TRBV5-4	TRBD1	TRBJ2-5	CASSLRGPLETQYF	TGTGCCAGCAGCTTGAGGGGGCCGTTGGAGACCCAGTACTTC
-	TRBV27	TRBD1	TRBJ1-5	CASRLGQGGSQHF	TGTGCCAGCAGGCTGGGACAGGGGGGTTCCCAGCATTTT
-	TRBV4-1	TRBD1	TRBJ1-2	CASSQGQGDGYTF	TGCGCCAGCAGCCAGGGACAGGGCGATGGCTACACCTTC
once	TRBV20-1	-	TRBJ1-6	CSASLGTRRSYNSPLHF	TGCAGTGCTAGTCTCGGGACACGACGCTCCTATAATTCACCCCTCCACTTT
-	TRBV6-2/TRBV6-3	TRBD1	TRBJ1-6	CASSLQGADSPLHF	TGTGCCAGCAGTCTTCAGGGGGCAGATTCACCCCTCCACTTT
-	TRBV3-1/TRBV3-2	TRBD2	TRBJ2-7	CASSPSGGHNEQYF	TGTGCCAGCAGCCCTAGCGGGGGGCACAACGAGCAGTACTTC
many	TRBV15	TRBD1	TRBJ1-4	CATSRGVGQGNEKLFF	TGTGCCACCAGCAGAGGAGTGGGACAGGGGAATGAAAAACTGTTTTTT
-	TRBV9	TRBD1	TRBJ1-1	CASSVVGQGGRAEAFF	TGTGCCAGCAGCGTAGTTGGACAGGGCGGGAGAGCTGAAGCTTTCTTT
-	TRBV6-6	TRBD1	TRBJ1-2	CASSLGQGGGYGYTF	TGTGCCAGCAGTTTGGGACAGGGCGGGGGATACGGCTACACCTTC
-	TRBV5-6	TRBD1	TRBJ1-1	CASSSTPGQSETNTEAFF	TGTGCCAGCAGCTCCACGCCGGGACAGTCAGAAACAAACACTGAAGCTTTCTTT
-	TRBV11-2	TRBD1	TRBJ2-5	CASSTGTGEGETQYF	TGTGCCAGCAGCACCGGGACAGGGGAAGGGGAGACCCAGTACTTC
-	TRBV6-4	-	TRBJ2-3	CASSDFGGSTDTQYF	TGTGCCAGCAGTGACTTCGGGGGTTCCACAGATACGCAGTATTTT
-	TRBV28	TRBD1	TRBJ1-5	CASTLTGGLDQPQHF	TGTGCCAGCACCCTGACAGGGGGTTTGGATCAGCCCCAGCATTTT
-	TRBV3-1/TRBV3-2	-	TRBJ1-1	CASSLQGGGTEAFF	TGTGCCAGCAGCCTACAGGGAGGGGGAACTGAAGCTTTCTTT